A selection of T cell receptor beta chains follows, all from one sample in a study of T cells in Graves' hyperthyroidism and ophthalmopathy. TCRdb processed the multiplex PCR reads anew with MiXCR; each CDR3 protein has one entry. The sample gives hundreds of thousands of distinct CDR3 sequences, 14% of which show up once; 9.5% to 13% is in the top ten. Sequenced sample: blood. The source is a woman aged 18-29 years with Graves' hyperthyroidism. Both conserved end residues are part of each CDR3. D genes are given only for firm matches. Clone size, where shown, is once, few, many, or a class for clones that have expanded.

TGCAGCGTTGAAATCGGGGTAGCGGGACTCACAGGTACGCAGTATTTT	CSVEIGVAGLTGTQYF	TRBD2	TRBV29-1	TRBJ2-3	.
TGTGCCAGCAGTCCACCCTCCTCTGGGGCCAACGTCCTGACTTTC	CASSPPSSGANVLTF	.	TRBV12-3/TRBV12-4	TRBJ2-6	many
TGCAGCGTTGAAGATCAGGGCGGGAGGGCGTACAATGAGCAGTTCTTC	CSVEDQGGRAYNEQFF	TRBD2	TRBV29-1	TRBJ2-1	.
TGTGCCAGCAGCCTAGGAGTATGGGCGGAGCCCTACGAGCAGTACTTC	CASSLGVWAEPYEQYF	.	TRBV7-2	TRBJ2-7	many
TGTGCCAGTGGAGAGATGAACACTGAAGCTTTCTTT	CASGEMNTEAFF	.	TRBV19	TRBJ1-1	many
TGTGCCAGCAGCCAAGTACCAGAAAAACTAGCGGGGCACATAGAAAACATTCAGTACTTC	CASSQVPEKLAGHIENIQYF	TRBD2	TRBV4-2	TRBJ2-4	few
TGTGCCACCAGCTTCGGGAAGGGACAGTACACAGATACGCAGTATTTT	CATSFGKGQYTDTQYF	TRBD1	TRBV15	TRBJ2-3	.
TGTGCCAGCAGCCGGACTAGCGTCGAGCAGTACTTC	CASSRTSVEQYF	TRBD2	TRBV28	TRBJ2-7	many
TGTGCCAGCTATCCGGGACAGACCTCCTACAATGAGCAGTTCTTC	CASYPGQTSYNEQFF	TRBD1	TRBV28	TRBJ2-1	many
TGTGCCAGCAGCTTGGGTTTTACGGGAAATAATGAAAAACTGTTTTTT	CASSLGFTGNNEKLFF	.	TRBV5-5	TRBJ1-4	many
TGCAGTGCTCTAGCGGGAGTGGGTTACAATGAGCAGTTCTTC	CSALAGVGYNEQFF	TRBD2	TRBV20-1	TRBJ2-1	many
TGTGCCAGCAGCTTGGACAGGCGATCCTATGGCTACACCTTC	CASSLDRRSYGYTF	.	TRBV5-6	TRBJ1-2	few
TGTGCCAGCAGCGTACGTCAGGGGGACTTCCCCCTAATGTCTAACTATGGCTACACCTTC	CASSVRQGDFPLMSNYGYTF	TRBD1	TRBV9	TRBJ1-2	few
TGTGCCAGCAGTTACAACGGAGTGCGGAACAATTCACCCCTCCACTTT	CASSYNGVRNNSPLHF	.	TRBV6-2/TRBV6-3	TRBJ1-6	few
TGTGCCAGCTGGACAGGGGGCTATGGCTACACCTTC	CASWTGGYGYTF	TRBD1	TRBV28	TRBJ1-2	many
TGTGCCAGCAGTGATATAGCGCCCCAGCATTTT	CASSDIAPQHF	.	TRBV6-1	TRBJ1-5	few
TGCGCCACCCGACAGGGATCCTACGAGCAGTACTTC	CATRQGSYEQYF	TRBD1	TRBV10-2	TRBJ2-7	few
TGTGCCAGCAGCCAAGACCCGGCTAAGGTGGCTGAAGCTTTCTTT	CASSQDPAKVAEAFF	.	TRBV14	TRBJ1-1	few
TGTGCCAGCAGCAATAGGACGCTAACGAACACTGAAGCTTTCTTT	CASSNRTLTNTEAFF	.	TRBV7-9	TRBJ1-1	many